The rows below give T cell receptor beta chains drawn from one sample of a study of blood T cell repertoires in COVID-19. Using immunoSEQ multiplex PCR, the repertoire was profiled, and TCRdb retains in-frame clones only, with some absent. Of almost 400,000 clones in the sample, roughly 90% were seen once. The specimen sequenced was PBMCs or T cells enriched from blood (not recorded which). These receptors were taken from a young woman who had recovered from COVID-19. Both conserved end residues are part of each CDR3. A D gene is named only where the DNA matches it firmly. Expanded clones get a size class; other rows say once, few or many, or leave the size out.

v_call,d_call,clone_size,j_call,cdr3_nt,cdr3_aa
TRBV3-1/TRBV3-2,TRBD2,NA,TRBJ2-5,TGTGCCAGCAGCCAGACTAGCGGGGGGGGAGAGACCCAGTACTTC,CASSQTSGGGETQYF
TRBV11-2,NA,few,TRBJ2-5,TGTGCCAGCAGCTTAGGAGAAAAAGAGACCCAGTACTTC,CASSLGEKETQYF
TRBV20-1,NA,NA,TRBJ2-1,TGCAGTGGAGAGGCCGGGACAGAGCAGTTCTTC,CSGEAGTEQFF
TRBV7-2,NA,NA,TRBJ1-2,TGTGCCAGCAGCTTTAGGGCGGCGGGCAGGTCCGTCTCTGGCTACACCTTC,CASSFRAAGRSVSGYTF
TRBV4-1,NA,NA,TRBJ1-1,TGCGCCAGCAGCCTCCGACGAGAGGACACTGAAGCTTTCTTT,CASSLRREDTEAFF
TRBV19,NA,NA,TRBJ1-1,TGTGCCAGTAACATGGCGGGGTTTGGCACTGAAGCTTTCTTT,CASNMAGFGTEAFF
TRBV5-6,NA,NA,TRBJ2-4,TGTGCCAGCAGCTTGTTGGACAGCACCAAAAACATTCAGTACTTC,CASSLLDSTKNIQYF
TRBV12-3/TRBV12-4,TRBD2,NA,TRBJ2-3,TGTGCCAGCAGCACCACTAGCGCAGATACGCAGTATTTT,CASSTTSADTQYF
TRBV5-4,TRBD1,NA,TRBJ2-5,TGTGCCAGCAGCCCGGGACAGGGGGCCCTCCAAGAGACCCAGTACTTC,CASSPGQGALQETQYF
TRBV6-5,TRBD1,few,TRBJ1-2,TGTGCCAGCAGAAATACAGGGGGCTATGGCTACACCTTC,CASRNTGGYGYTF
TRBV6-2/TRBV6-3,NA,NA,TRBJ1-1,TGTGCCAGCAGTTTGGCGGGCACTGAAGCTTTCTTT,CASSLAGTEAFF
TRBV9,NA,NA,TRBJ2-3,TGTGCCAGCAGCGTAGGGGGGGACCCAGATACGCAGTATTTT,CASSVGGDPDTQYF
TRBV7-9,TRBD2,NA,TRBJ2-3,TGTGCCAGCAGCTTCCTTGGGACTAGCGGAAGCACAGATACGCAGTATTTT,CASSFLGTSGSTDTQYF
TRBV5-1,TRBD2,NA,TRBJ2-1,TGCGCCAGCAGCTTCGGGGCAGCGGGAGCGCCTGAGCAGTTCTTC,CASSFGAAGAPEQFF
TRBV4-1,NA,NA,TRBJ1-2,TGCGCCAGCAGCCAAGAGGACAGCCACTATGGCTACACCTTC,CASSQEDSHYGYTF
TRBV11-2,TRBD2,NA,TRBJ2-1,TGTGCCACAACCCTAGGGCAGCGGGAGAATGAGCAGTTCTTC,CATTLGQRENEQFF
TRBV19,TRBD1,NA,TRBJ1-5,TGTGCCAGTACCCCGGGACAGTATAGCAATCAGCCCCAGCATTTT,CASTPGQYSNQPQHF
TRBV30,NA,NA,TRBJ1-3,TGTGCCTGGAGTGGAGTTTCCGGAAACACCATATATTTT,CAWSGVSGNTIYF
TRBV5-1,TRBD1,NA,TRBJ2-5,TGCGCCAGCAGCTTTGGACAGGGGGAAGAGACCCAGTACTTC,CASSFGQGEETQYF
TRBV11-2,NA,NA,TRBJ2-1,TGTGCCAGCACTCGCGGTAGAGCTAGCTCCTACAATGAGCAGTTCTTC,CASTRGRASSYNEQFF
TRBV1,NA,NA,TRBJ2-1,TGCACCAGCAGCCTCAGGCCCAGCCGGGGGGGATACAATGAGCAGTTCTTC,CTSSLRPSRGGYNEQFF
TRBV28,NA,NA,TRBJ1-1,TGTGCCAGCAGCCGGTGGAACACTGAAGCTTTCTTT,CASSRWNTEAFF
TRBV6-5,NA,NA,TRBJ2-7,TGTGCCAGCAGTTACTCATCGTCAGGCGCCTACGAGCAGTACTTC,CASSYSSSGAYEQYF
TRBV27,NA,NA,TRBJ1-3,TGTGCCAGCAGTTTGCGCGGTCGGGGGAACACCATATATTTT,CASSLRGRGNTIYF
TRBV7-3,TRBD2,NA,TRBJ2-3,TGTGCCAGCAGCTTATTAGGGGCGGGGGCAGATACGCAGTATTTT,CASSLLGAGADTQYF
TRBV29-1,NA,NA,TRBJ2-1,TGCAGCGTTGAAGATCTAATTCAGAAACAGGAGTACAATGAGCAGTTCTTC,CSVEDLIQKQEYNEQFF
TRBV27,NA,NA,TRBJ1-6,TGTGCCAGCAGCCCCCCAGGAAGCTATTCACCCCTCCACTTT,CASSPPGSYSPLHF
TRBV6-5,TRBD1,NA,TRBJ1-2,TGTGCCAGCAGTCCGGGACAGTTCTATGGCTACACCTTC,CASSPGQFYGYTF
TRBV28,NA,NA,TRBJ1-6,TGTGCCAGCAGCCCTTTGCCTGCGGGAGCACCCCTCCACTTT,CASSPLPAGAPLHF
TRBV29-1,TRBD2,NA,TRBJ2-5,TGCAGCGTGGAACGGACTAGCGGGGCCCGAAGGGAGACCCAGTACTTC,CSVERTSGARRETQYF
TRBV2,TRBD1,once,TRBJ2-5,TGTGCCAGCAGTGGTGGACAGGGGGAAGAGACCCAGTACTTC,CASSGGQGEETQYF
TRBV3-1/TRBV3-2,TRBD1,NA,TRBJ1-3,TGTGCCAGCAGCCAAGATCAAATAACAGGGGGACTCGCCATATATTTT,CASSQDQITGGLAIYF
TRBV4-1,TRBD2,NA,TRBJ2-1,TGCGCCAGCAGCCAAGAGGGGATAGCGGGGACCCTTAGCCCCTCCTACAATGAGCAGTTCTTC,CASSQEGIAGTLSPSYNEQFF
TRBV30,NA,once,TRBJ1-3,TGTGCCTGGAGTACACCTTCCCCTGGAAACACCATATATTTT,CAWSTPSPGNTIYF
TRBV7-9,TRBD2,NA,TRBJ2-1,TGTGCCAGCAGCAAGACTAGCGGGAGAACCAATGAGCAGTTCTTC,CASSKTSGRTNEQFF
TRBV18,NA,NA,TRBJ1-2,TGTGCCAGCTCACCACTCCCCAGCGCTTCTAACTATGGCTACACCTTC,CASSPLPSASNYGYTF
TRBV7-2,TRBD1,NA,TRBJ1-5,TGTGCCAGCAGCGCAGCCGGGACAGCCGAAAGGCAGCCCCAGCATTTT,CASSAAGTAERQPQHF
TRBV4-3,NA,NA,TRBJ1-4,TGCGCCAGCAGCCAAGGACAGCCGAGCTCAACTAATGAAAAACTGTTTTTT,CASSQGQPSSTNEKLFF
TRBV3-1/TRBV3-2,NA,NA,TRBJ2-7,TGTGCCAGCTTTGACAGGTACCCTGGCGAGCAGTACTTC,CASFDRYPGEQYF
TRBV10-3,TRBD1,few,TRBJ1-2,TGTGCCATCAGTGAGTTGGGACAGGGAAACGGCTACACCTTC,CAISELGQGNGYTF
TRBV13,NA,NA,TRBJ1-3,TGTGCCAGCAGCTACGGTGGAAACACCATATATTTT,CASSYGGNTIYF
TRBV5-1,TRBD1,once,TRBJ2-5,TGCGCCAGCAGCTCCGGACAGGGGCAAGAGACCCAGTACTTC,CASSSGQGQETQYF
TRBV19,TRBD2,NA,TRBJ2-7,TGTGCCAGTAGTATAGGGACTAGCGGCTACGAGCAGTACTTC,CASSIGTSGYEQYF
TRBV6-2/TRBV6-3,TRBD2,NA,TRBJ2-5,TGTGCCAGCAGTCCCTGGACTAGCGGGGGGCTAGGGGAGACCCAGTACTTC,CASSPWTSGGLGETQYF
TRBV10-3,NA,NA,TRBJ1-1,TGTGCCATCAACACACAGGGGAACACTGAAGCTTTCTTT,CAINTQGNTEAFF
TRBV30,NA,NA,TRBJ2-3,TGTGCCTGGAGCCGGGGGACAGATACGCAGTATTTT,CAWSRGTDTQYF
TRBV19,NA,NA,TRBJ2-7,TGTGCCAGTAGTATTTCAGGATCCTACGAGCAGTACTTC,CASSISGSYEQYF
TRBV7-9,NA,few,TRBJ2-7,TGTGCCAGCAGACCCGACATGCTCTCCTACGAGCAGTACTTC,CASRPDMLSYEQYF
TRBV25-1,NA,NA,TRBJ1-2,TGTGCCAGCAGTGCTACCAGGGGCTATGGCTACACCTTC,CASSATRGYGYTF
TRBV9,NA,NA,TRBJ2-7,TGTGCCAGCAGCGTAGGTGCTAGCGAGACCTACGAGCAGTACTTC,CASSVGASETYEQYF